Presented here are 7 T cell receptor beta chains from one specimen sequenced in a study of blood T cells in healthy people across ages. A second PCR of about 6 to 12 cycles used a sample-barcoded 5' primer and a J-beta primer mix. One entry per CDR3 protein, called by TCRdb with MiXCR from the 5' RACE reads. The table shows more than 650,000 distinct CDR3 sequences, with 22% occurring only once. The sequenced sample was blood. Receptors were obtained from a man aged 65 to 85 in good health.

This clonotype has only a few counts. The CDR3 reads CASSLGPGEQFF. The CDR3 region has the DNA TGTGCCAGCAGTTTAGGCCCAGGAGAGCAGTTCTTC. The chain uses TRBV12-3 or TRBV12-4 and TRBJ2-1; no clear D. Trimming left V 1 base short and J 10 bases short, with 8 bases between. The CDR3 sequence is 12 residues long.

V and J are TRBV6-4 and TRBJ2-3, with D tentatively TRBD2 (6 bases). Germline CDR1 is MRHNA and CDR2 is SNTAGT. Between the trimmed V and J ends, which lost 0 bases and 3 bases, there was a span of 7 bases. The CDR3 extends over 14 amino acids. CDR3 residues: CASSDSGTTDTQYF. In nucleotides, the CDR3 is TGTGCCAGCAGTGACTCCGGGACTACAGATACGCAGTATTTT.

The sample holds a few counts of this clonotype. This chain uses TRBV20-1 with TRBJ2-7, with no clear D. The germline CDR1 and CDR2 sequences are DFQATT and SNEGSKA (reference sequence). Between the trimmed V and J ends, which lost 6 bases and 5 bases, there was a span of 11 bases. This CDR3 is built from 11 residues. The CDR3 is CSAVRSHEQYF. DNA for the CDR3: TGCAGTGCCGTTCGGTCGCACGAGCAGTACTTC.

CDR3 sequence: CSAPGYAFYNEQFF. CDR3 nucleotides: TGCAGTGCCCCAGGCTACGCCTTCTACAATGAGCAGTTCTTC. The rearrangement joins TRBV20-1 to TRBJ2-1; D gene uncertain. Germline V lookup: CDR1 DFQATT, CDR2 SNEGSKA (reference sequence). The V gene lost 6 bases and the J gene lost 3 bases, with 15 bases spanning the gap. The CDR3 has 14 amino acids.

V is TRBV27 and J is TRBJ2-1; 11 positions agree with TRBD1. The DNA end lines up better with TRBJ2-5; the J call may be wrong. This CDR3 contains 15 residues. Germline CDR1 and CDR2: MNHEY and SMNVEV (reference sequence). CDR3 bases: TGTGCCAGCAGACCCGGACAGGGGGCTTTCGAGACCCAGTACTTC. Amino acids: CASRPGQGAFETQYF.

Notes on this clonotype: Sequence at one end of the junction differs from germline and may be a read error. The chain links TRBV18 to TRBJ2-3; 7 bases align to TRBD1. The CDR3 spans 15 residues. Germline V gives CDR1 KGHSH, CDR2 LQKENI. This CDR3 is CASLRQGRMTDAQYF. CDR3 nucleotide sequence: TGTGCCAGCCTTAGACAGGGAAGAATGACAGATGCGCAGTATTTT.

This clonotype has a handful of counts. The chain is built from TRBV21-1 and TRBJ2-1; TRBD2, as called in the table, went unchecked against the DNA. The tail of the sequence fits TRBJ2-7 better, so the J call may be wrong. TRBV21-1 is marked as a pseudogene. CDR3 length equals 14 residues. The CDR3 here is CASMYTPLVGEQYF. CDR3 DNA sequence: TGTGCCAGCATGTACACACCTCTAGTGGGAGAGCAGTACTTC.